These 17 T cell receptor beta chains were sequenced from one sample in a study of blood T cell repertoires in COVID-19. Sequenced by immunoSEQ multiplex PCR; TCRdb stores in-frame clones only, minus some. The table shows hundreds of thousands of clones, with approximately 80% occurring only once. Sequences were obtained from peripheral blood. These receptors were collected from a human donor in a cohort sampled during active COVID-19.

The V gene is TRBV5-5, the J gene TRBJ2-5; 7 nucleotides align to TRBD2. CDR3 length equals 14 residues. Germline CDR1 is SGHKS and CDR2 is YYEKEE (reference sequence). V shed 2 bases and J 5 bases; nucleotides not matched to a gene: 6. CDR3 nucleotide sequence: TGTGCCAGCAGCTTAGGAATCGGGGGGGAGACCCAGTACTTC. Translated, it gives CASSLGIGGETQYF.

The rearrangement joins TRBV21-1 to TRBJ2-7; the D call of TRBD2 is as the table states it, not checked on the DNA. TRBV21-1 is recorded as a pseudogene. The CDR3 extends over 19 amino acids. The CDR3 region has the DNA TGTGCCAGCACCCACTCGGAACTAGCGGGAGGCCGAAGCTCCTACGAGCAGTACTTC. Its translation is CASTHSELAGGRSSYEQYF.

The chain combines TRBV10-1 with TRBJ2-1, with 7 bases fitting TRBD1. The CDR3 is 14 residues long. After removal of 9 bases from V and 0 bases from J, the junction contained 5 bases not matched to a gene. Germline V gives CDR1 WNHNN, CDR2 SYGVQD (reference sequence). The CDR3 coding sequence is TGCGCCAGGATGGGACAGAGCTCCTACAATGAGCAGTTCTTC. Protein: CARMGQSSYNEQFF.

This clone came up once. This chain uses TRBV19 with TRBJ2-7; the match to TRBD2 covers 10 bases. This CDR3 is 17 amino acids long. Germline trimming cut 5 bases from V and 5 bases from J; bases unmatched to any gene: 15. Germline CDR1 is LNHDA and CDR2 is SQIVND (reference sequence). In DNA form, the CDR3 reads TGTGCCAGTAGTGTCCTTTCTCCTAGCGGGAGAGAGCACGAGCAGTACTTC. Encoded protein: CASSVLSPSGREHEQYF.

The chain joins TRBV18 to TRBJ1-5; possible D gene TRBD1, 6 bases. This CDR3 region has 14 residues. The germline V gene has CDR1 KGHSH and CDR2 LQKENI. The germline V and J ends were trimmed by 6 bases and 4 bases, with 13 bases remaining between them. CDR3 DNA: TGTGCCAGCTCTCATACAGGGTTTAATCAGCCCCAGCATTTT. This encodes CASSHTGFNQPQHF.

The rearrangement uses TRBV5-1 and TRBJ1-3; D is undetermined. This CDR3 is built from 15 residues. V was shortened by 0 bases and J by 2 bases, with 9 bases between the two germline ends. In germline, CDR1 is SGHRS, CDR2 YFSETQ. CDR3 sequence: CASSLGAVTGNTIYF. The CDR3 nucleotides read TGCGCCAGCAGCTTGGGGGCAGTAACTGGAAACACCATATATTTT.

V is TRBV3-1 (or the pseudogene TRBV3-2) and J is TRBJ2-7; 8 bases are shared with TRBD1. The J segment lost 7 bases and the V segment lost 7 bases, leaving 9 bases of the junction unmatched. The CDR3 has 13 amino acids. CDR1 is LGHDT, CDR2 YNNKEL, per germline (reference sequence). CDR3 nucleotide sequence: TGTGCCAGCACCAACCGACAGGGGCGAGAGCAGTACTTC. Translation gives CASTNRQGREQYF.

The chain is built from TRBV6-1 and TRBJ1-1; 7 positions agree with TRBD1. The ends lost 0 bases at V and 3 bases at J; junction bases unmatched: 4. This CDR3 spans 15 amino acids. Germline V CDR1 and CDR2: MNHNS, SASEGT. The CDR3 loop reads CASSEAQGQYTEAFF. The CDR3 region has the DNA TGTGCCAGCAGTGAAGCGCAGGGACAGTACACTGAAGCTTTCTTT.

The J gene is TRBJ2-5, the V gene TRBV5-1; 14 nucleotides align to TRBD2. Per the germline V gene, CDR1 is SGHRS and CDR2 is YFSETQ. This CDR3 is built from 16 residues. The J segment lost 4 bases and the V segment lost 0 bases, leaving 2 bases of the junction unmatched. The CDR3 here is CASSLGLAGGRETQYF. CDR3 bases: TGCGCCAGCAGCTTGGGACTAGCGGGAGGGAGAGAGACCCAGTACTTC.

This clone was observed once. The chain couples TRBV2 to TRBJ2-3; D remains unclear. This CDR3 has 12 residues. Germline CDR1 SNHLY, CDR2 FYNNEI. Deletions cut 10 bases from V and 0 bases from J, with 8 bases between. The DNA of the CDR3 is TGTGCCAAAGAGGTTAGCACAGATACGCAGTATTTT. Translating gives CAKEVSTDTQYF.

The rearrangement links TRBV5-1 to TRBJ2-5; possibly TRBD2 for D (6 bases). The CDR3 loop spans 13 amino acids. CDR1 and CDR2 (germline): SGHRS, YFSETQ. V was trimmed by 3 bases and J by 4 bases, leaving 10 bases between them. As DNA, the CDR3 is TGCGCCAGCAGCTCACTAGCTCTAGAGACCCAGTACTTC. Its protein product is CASSSLALETQYF.

This sequence joins TRBV5-1 and TRBJ2-3, with 9 bases that match TRBD2. Germline V gene lookup returns CDR1 SGHRS and CDR2 YFSETQ. V dropped 2 bases and J dropped 4; count of bases not matched to a gene: 8. CDR3 size: 16 residues. CDR3 coding DNA: TGCGCCAGCAGCTTAACTAGCGGGCGAGGACCAGATACGCAGTATTTT. Amino acids: CASSLTSGRGPDTQYF.

This rearrangement joins TRBV11-1 to TRBJ2-3; D perhaps matches TRBD2 (5 bases). This CDR3 region has 13 residues. V was cut by 6 bases and J by 10 bases, with 17 bases left in between. Looked up from germline, CDR1 is SGHAT and CDR2 is FQDESV (reference sequence). The CDR3 DNA reads TGTGCCAGCAGACGGGAAGGAAGATCGGCGCAGTATTTT. Translating it yields CASRREGRSAQYF.

This chain joins TRBV27 and TRBJ2-7; the D gene is possibly TRBD1 (5 bases). Trimming pared 6 bases from V and 0 bases from J, leaving 12 bases between. There are 14 residues in the CDR3. CDR1 is MNHEY and CDR2 is SMNVEV in the germline V gene (reference sequence). The CDR3 nucleotides are TGTGCCAGCAGCGCCTACAGGAGCTCCTACGAGCAGTACTTC. Its protein product is CASSAYRSSYEQYF.

The V call is TRBV19, the J call TRBJ2-7; possibly TRBD2 for D (6 bases). Germline loops: CDR1 LNHDA, CDR2 SQIVND (reference sequence). Trimming pared 6 bases from V and 0 bases from J, leaving 15 bases between. The CDR3 is made up of 15 amino acids. CDR3 sequence: CASSLKRAGSYEQYF. In DNA, the CDR3 is TGTGCCAGTAGCTTAAAGCGGGCAGGCTCCTACGAGCAGTACTTC.

The gene calls are TRBV12-5 and TRBJ2-1, with D possibly being TRBD2 (5 bases). Trimming shortened V by 0 bases and J by 5 bases, and 14 bases separated the two germline ends. The CDR3 spans 16 residues. The germline V gene has CDR1 LGHNT and CDR2 FRNRAP. As DNA, the CDR3 is TGTGCTAGTGGTTTGGTACGCGGACTGACTAACAATGAGCAGTTCTTC. Protein: CASGLVRGLTNNEQFF.

The rearrangement joins TRBV6-2 or TRBV6-3 to TRBJ2-2; D is possibly TRBD1 (6 bases). Between the trimmed V and J ends, which lost 5 bases and 0 bases, there was a span of 10 bases. Germline loops: CDR1 MNHEY, CDR2 SVGEGT. The CDR3 consists of 15 residues. CDR3 DNA: TGTGCCAGCAGTGGACAGCTACCGAACACCGGGGAGCTGTTTTTT. This sequence encodes CASSGQLPNTGELFF.